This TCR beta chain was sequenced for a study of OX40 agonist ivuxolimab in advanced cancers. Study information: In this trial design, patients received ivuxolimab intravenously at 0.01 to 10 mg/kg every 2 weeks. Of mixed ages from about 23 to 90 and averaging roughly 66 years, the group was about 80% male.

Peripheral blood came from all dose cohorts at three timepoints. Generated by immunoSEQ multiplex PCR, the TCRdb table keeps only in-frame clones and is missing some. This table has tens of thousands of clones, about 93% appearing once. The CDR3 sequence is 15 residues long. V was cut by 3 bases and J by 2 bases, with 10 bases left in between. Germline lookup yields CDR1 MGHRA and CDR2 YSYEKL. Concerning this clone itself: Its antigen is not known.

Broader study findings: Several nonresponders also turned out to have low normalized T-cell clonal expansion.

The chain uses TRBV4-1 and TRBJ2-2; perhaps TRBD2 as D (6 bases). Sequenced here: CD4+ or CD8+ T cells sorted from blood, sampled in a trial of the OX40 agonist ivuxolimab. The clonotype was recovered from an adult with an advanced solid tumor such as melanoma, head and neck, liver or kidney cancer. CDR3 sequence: CASSQGGLNTGELFF. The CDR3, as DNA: TGCGCCAGCAGCCAGGGGGGTCTTAACACCGGGGAGCTGTTTTTT.